This T cell receptor beta chain was profiled in a study of radiation and T cells in renal cell carcinoma. The sample's time point: blood 2 weeks post-SBRT. Indicated treatment: 15 Gy SBRT to primary tumor, nephrectomy 4 weeks later. The tumor was a clear cell renal cell carcinoma. The CDR3 is 16 amino acids. Sequenced by immunoSEQ multiplex PCR; TCRdb stores in-frame clones only, minus some. The data hold 100,000 to 150,000 clones, with more than 75% observed a single time. The material was blood, obtained from a patient whose treatment included radiotherapy and nephrectomy. The chain links TRBV21-1 to TRBJ1-4. TRBV21-1 is shown as a pseudogene. This receptor was taken from a woman in her 70s with renal cell carcinoma. The CDR3, as DNA: TGTGCCAGCACCCCTGCCGGGGAGCCAACTAATGAAAAACTGTTTTTT. As protein: CASTPAGEPTNEKLFF.